Listed below are T cell receptor beta chains from one sample, sequenced in a study of a mutant IDH1 vaccine in newly diagnosed glioma. The method was immunoSEQ multiplex PCR; TCRdb's version includes in-frame clones alone and lacks a portion of them. The table records some 30,000 clones, 60% to 85% of them present only once. Their cognate antigens are unknown. The sequencing here drew on PBMCs, taken from a glioma patient whose treatment included an IDH1 peptide vaccine. The receptors were sampled from a woman under 40 with glioma. Some clones in this sample may be carry-over from other donors' samples. CDR3s include the opening cysteine and the closing phenylalanine or tryptophan. A D gene is named only where the DNA matches it firmly.

CDR3 protein: CASSLGDRGLGNEQFF
V gene: TRBV27
CDR3 length: 16
D gene: TRBD1
J gene: TRBJ2-1

CDR3 protein: CASSEDTGTYEQYF
V gene: TRBV6-1
CDR3 length: 14
D gene: NA
J gene: TRBJ2-7

CDR3 protein: CASSEGSNQPQHF
V gene: TRBV10-1
CDR3 length: 13
D gene: NA
J gene: TRBJ1-5

CDR3 protein: CASSPGGGGNQPQHF
V gene: TRBV5-1
CDR3 length: 15
D gene: NA
J gene: TRBJ1-5

CDR3 protein: CASSPRQGSSGYTF
V gene: TRBV5-1
CDR3 length: 14
D gene: TRBD1
J gene: TRBJ1-2

CDR3 protein: CASSFGQGGATEAFF
V gene: TRBV7-8
CDR3 length: 15
D gene: TRBD1
J gene: TRBJ1-1

CDR3 protein: CASSRGETQYF
V gene: TRBV6-5
CDR3 length: 11
D gene: NA
J gene: TRBJ2-5

CDR3 protein: CASSSGQGSPGANVLTF
V gene: TRBV7-9
CDR3 length: 17
D gene: TRBD1
J gene: TRBJ2-6

CDR3 protein: CASSWSSGNTIYF
V gene: TRBV2
CDR3 length: 13
D gene: NA
J gene: TRBJ1-3

CDR3 protein: CASSLASPNYGYTF
V gene: TRBV28
CDR3 length: 14
D gene: NA
J gene: TRBJ1-2

CDR3 protein: CASSDSTGELFF
V gene: TRBV6-4
CDR3 length: 12
D gene: NA
J gene: TRBJ2-2

CDR3 protein: CASRAGPDNEQFF
V gene: TRBV5-1
CDR3 length: 13
D gene: NA
J gene: TRBJ2-1

CDR3 protein: CASSRLAGGNSYNEQFF
V gene: TRBV19
CDR3 length: 17
D gene: TRBD2
J gene: TRBJ2-1

CDR3 protein: CASSPQGTEAFF
V gene: TRBV6-6
CDR3 length: 12
D gene: NA
J gene: TRBJ1-1

CDR3 protein: CASIALTGDYGYTF
V gene: TRBV19
CDR3 length: 14
D gene: TRBD1
J gene: TRBJ1-2

CDR3 protein: CASSPPDRGYTEAFF
V gene: TRBV7-3
CDR3 length: 15
D gene: TRBD1
J gene: TRBJ1-1

CDR3 protein: CASRAGQGFYEQYF
V gene: TRBV10-2
CDR3 length: 14
D gene: TRBD1
J gene: TRBJ2-7

CDR3 protein: CASSYLAGVGNEQFF
V gene: TRBV6-5
CDR3 length: 15
D gene: TRBD2
J gene: TRBJ2-1

CDR3 protein: CASSEYRGLNTGELFF
V gene: TRBV25-1
CDR3 length: 16
D gene: NA
J gene: TRBJ2-2

CDR3 protein: CASTWDHSQETQYF
V gene: TRBV25-1
CDR3 length: 14
D gene: NA
J gene: TRBJ2-5